These 11 T cell receptor beta chains originate from one sample sequenced in a study of siplizumab effects on memory and regulatory T cells. Clones were read by immunoSEQ multiplex PCR, and TCRdb kept only the in-frame ones, dropping some. The sample contains 70,000 or so clones, about 90% of which appear only once. Sequencing was done on a sample of CD8+ T cells sorted from blood. Source of these receptors: a human donor in good health.

In this sample, this clone turned up once. The rearrangement links TRBV7-6 to TRBJ2-1, with 9 bases aligning to TRBD1. The CDR3 contains 16 residues. Trimming cost V 5 bases and J 0 bases; bases outside gene matches: 5. The germline V gene encodes CDR1 SGHVS and CDR2 FNYEAQ. The CDR3 bases are TGTGCCAGCAGCCTGGGGACAGGGCCCTCCTACAATGAGCAGTTCTTC. It codes for CASSLGTGPSYNEQFF.

This chain links TRBV27 with TRBJ2-3; tentatively, D is TRBD1 (6 bases). V was pared by 7 bases and J by 0 bases, with 14 bases between. CDR1 and CDR2 from the germline V gene are MNHEY and SMNVEV (reference sequence). CDR3 length: 15 residues. CDR3 sequence (DNA): TGTGCCAGCAACGCCGGGACAACTAGCACAGATACGCAGTATTTT. This codes for CASNAGTTSTDTQYF.

This clone appeared a single time. CDR3 DNA: TGTGCCAGCAGCCCTTCACCAGGCACAGATACGCAGTATTTT. It is translated as CASSPSPGTDTQYF. The gene calls are TRBV7-2 and TRBJ2-3, with no clear D. CDR1 is SGHTA and CDR2 is FQGNSA in the germline V gene. The V end lost 5 bases, the J end lost 1 base, and 10 bases lay between the germline ends. This CDR3 contains 14 residues.

The chain combines TRBV4-1 with TRBJ1-1; D gene unclear. Germline V gene data show CDR1 as MGHRA and CDR2 as YSYEKL. There are 14 residues in the CDR3. V was shortened by 0 bases and J by 1 base, with 6 bases between the two germline ends. DNA for the CDR3: TGCGCCAGCAGCCAAGATAAGTGGAACACTGAAGCTTTCTTT. Translation gives CASSQDKWNTEAFF.

The CDR3: CASSYQGISTYEQYF. CDR3 DNA sequence: TGTGCCAGCAGTTACCAGGGAATAAGTACGTACGAGCAGTACTTC. The chain joins TRBV6-5 to TRBJ2-7; a weak D match, TRBD1 (5 bases). The CDR3 totals 15 residues. CDR1 and CDR2 from the germline V gene are MNHEY and SVGAGI. V was cut by 2 bases and J by 4 bases, with 15 bases left in between.

The chain recombines TRBV27 with TRBJ2-5; D not resolved. Germline CDR1 reads MNHEY; CDR2 reads SMNVEV (reference sequence). The CDR3 runs to 14 residues. Trimming removed 6 bases from V and 0 bases from J, with 11 bases in between. In DNA form, the CDR3 reads TGTGCCAGCAGCTCGTTTGACAACCAAGAGACCCAGTACTTC. Translation gives CASSSFDNQETQYF.

The rearrangement joins TRBV5-4 to TRBJ2-7, with a possible D match to TRBD1 (5 bases). The CDR3 sequence is 12 residues long. Germline V gives CDR1 SGHNT, CDR2 YYREEE (reference sequence). V dropped 0 bases and J dropped 7 bases, with 8 bases sitting between them. CDR3 residues: CASSLVGPEQYF. The CDR3 DNA follows: TGTGCCAGCAGCTTGGTGGGGCCTGAGCAGTACTTC.

The chain recombines TRBV7-9 with TRBJ2-7; 7 bases agree with TRBD2. The length of the CDR3 is 13 residues. The germline V gene encodes CDR1 SEHNR and CDR2 FQNEAQ (reference sequence). V lost 6 bases, J lost 6 bases, and 8 bases stayed unmatched. CDR3 sequence: CASSGGRASEQYF. For the CDR3, the DNA is TGTGCCAGCAGTGGAGGGAGGGCCTCCGAGCAGTACTTC.

This rearrangement joins TRBV27 to TRBJ2-2, with 7 bases aligning to TRBD1. The V gene's germline CDR1 is MNHEY and CDR2 SMNVEV (reference sequence). J was trimmed by 0 bases and V by 6 bases; bases with no gene match: 1. The CDR3 totals 14 residues. The CDR3 DNA is TGTGCCAGCAGAGACAGGGCGAACACCGGGGAGCTGTTTTTT. Protein product: CASRDRANTGELFF.

V usage is TRBV6-6 and J usage is TRBJ2-7, with D possibly matching TRBD2 (5 bases). CDR3 size: 15 residues. V shed 2 bases and J shed 3 bases, with 14 bases lying between them. From germline, CDR1 is MNHNY and CDR2 SVGAGI (reference sequence). The CDR3 coding sequence is TGTGCCAGCAGTTACCGACTGACTCGGGACTACGAGCAGTACTTC. Its protein product is CASSYRLTRDYEQYF.

V usage is TRBV9 and J usage is TRBJ2-1; tentatively, D is TRBD2 (5 bases). The ends were cut back, 3 bases at V and 1 base at J, with 11 bases in the middle. This CDR3 is built from 15 residues. Germline values: CDR1 SGDLS, CDR2 YYNGEE. In nucleotides, the CDR3 is TGTGCCAGCAGCGCCGACTCGGGATCCTACAATGAGCAGTTCTTC. Translation gives CASSADSGSYNEQFF.